The sequence of this TCR beta chain was determined in a study of blood T cell repertoires in COVID-19. On the study more broadly: Some COVID-19 samples were acute and others convalescent; all came from the United States, Italy and Spain. Sample material is recorded as cDNA or gDNA derived from T cells, B-cell-depleted T cells, or PBMCs.

Looked up from germline, CDR1 is LGHNA and CDR2 is YNFKEQ. V gave up 0 bases and J gave up 9 bases; unmatched junction bases: 8. The length of the CDR3 is 16 residues. This clone was picked up one time. As originally analysed: By means of reference gene primer amplification, nucleated cell counts were estimated. Repertoires were generated with immunoSEQ multiplex PCR, while TCRdb's copy carries only in-frame clones and drops some. V and J calls and clone size are as listed in that table; D and trimming were resolved from the DNA. The repertoire holds fewer than 120,000 clones, with 72% as singletons. The source of this sequence is a woman aged 60 to 75 with acute or convalescent COVID-19. The material sequenced was peripheral blood. The chain uses TRBV4-2 and TRBJ1-6; 7 bases are a match to TRBD1. This chain's CDR3 is CASSQENRGRTSPLHF. DNA for the CDR3: TGTGCCAGCAGCCAAGAAAACAGGGGTAGAACTTCACCCCTCCACTTT.